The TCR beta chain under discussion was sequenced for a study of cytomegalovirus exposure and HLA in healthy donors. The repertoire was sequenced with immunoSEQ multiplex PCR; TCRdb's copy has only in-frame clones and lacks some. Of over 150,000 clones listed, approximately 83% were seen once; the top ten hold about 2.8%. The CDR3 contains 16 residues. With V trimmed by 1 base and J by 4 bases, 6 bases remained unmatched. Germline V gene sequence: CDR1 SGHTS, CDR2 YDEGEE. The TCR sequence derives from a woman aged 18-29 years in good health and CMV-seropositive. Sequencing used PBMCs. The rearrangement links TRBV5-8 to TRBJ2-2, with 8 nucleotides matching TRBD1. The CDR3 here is CASSLRDRLATGELFF. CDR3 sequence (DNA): TGTGCCAGCAGCTTGAGGGACAGGTTGGCCACCGGGGAGCTGTTTTTT.